This TCR beta chain was documented in a study of shared clonotypes between healthy human individuals. Method: immunoSEQ multiplex PCR; TCRdb's copy keeps in-frame clones and lacks some. The top ten clones hold roughly 0.45% of a sample with over a million clones, approximately 98% of them seen once. The study drew its donors from healthy HIV-negative adults without recent acute infections or vaccinations. V lost 5 bases, J lost 4 bases, and 15 bases lay in between. Germline V lookup: CDR1 MNHEY, CDR2 SVGAGI. The CDR3 is 14 amino acids. This receptor was identified in a man younger than 45 in good health. Sequenced sample: naive CD4+ T cells sorted from blood. As for subset: CD45RA+ positively selected. The V gene is TRBV6-5, the J gene TRBJ2-7; D gene unclear. The CDR3 here is CASSRRKTGYEQYF. CDR3 nucleotides: TGTGCCAGCAGTCGACGAAAAACCGGATACGAGCAGTACTTC.